What follows describes a single T cell receptor beta chain. The data originate from a study of blood T cell repertoires in COVID-19. About the research overall: COVID-19 samples, acute and convalescent, were from the United States, Italy and Spain. The cDNA or gDNA used as material had been derived from T cells, B-cell-depleted T cells, or PBMCs.

The junction had 9 bases not matched to a gene; V was cut back by 7 bases and J by 6 bases. The CDR3 consists of 15 residues. CDR1 is MNHEY and CDR2 is SVGEGT in the germline V gene. In the authors' methods: Nucleated cell number was recorded as an estimate derived from reference gene primer amplification. Some clones are missing from TCRdb's copy, which holds only in-frame ones; the method was immunoSEQ multiplex PCR. That table furnishes V, J and clone size, whereas the DNA furnished D and trimming. The sample consists of about 670,000 clones, 80% to 90% of them appearing once. The receptor was isolated from a young woman with acute or convalescent COVID-19. V gene TRBV6-2 or TRBV6-3 combines with J gene TRBJ2-2; TRBD2 aligns across 9 bases. Sample: peripheral blood. The CDR3 DNA is TGTGCCAGCAACCCCGGACTAGCGAGCTCCGGGGAGCTGTTTTTT. Translating gives CASNPGLASSGELFF.